This TCR beta chain was observed in a study of T cell changes during pregnancy in multiple sclerosis. Germline V CDR1 and CDR2: MGHDK, SYGVNS. The CDR3 spans 12 residues. With 0 bases removed from V and 7 bases from J, the gap between germline ends came to 6 bases. This clone has just one count. Sequenced by immunoSEQ multiplex PCR; TCRdb stores in-frame clones only, minus some. Of about 51,000 clones listed, approximately 93% are singletons. The sequence was obtained from a female donor with multiple sclerosis, enrolled in a pregnancy study. The chain links TRBV25-1 to TRBJ1-1; D not resolved. The sequences come from peripheral blood, collected in the second trimester of pregnancy. CDR3 nucleotide sequence: TGTGCCAGCAGTGAATACGGTAATGAAGCTTTCTTT. This codes for CASSEYGNEAFF.